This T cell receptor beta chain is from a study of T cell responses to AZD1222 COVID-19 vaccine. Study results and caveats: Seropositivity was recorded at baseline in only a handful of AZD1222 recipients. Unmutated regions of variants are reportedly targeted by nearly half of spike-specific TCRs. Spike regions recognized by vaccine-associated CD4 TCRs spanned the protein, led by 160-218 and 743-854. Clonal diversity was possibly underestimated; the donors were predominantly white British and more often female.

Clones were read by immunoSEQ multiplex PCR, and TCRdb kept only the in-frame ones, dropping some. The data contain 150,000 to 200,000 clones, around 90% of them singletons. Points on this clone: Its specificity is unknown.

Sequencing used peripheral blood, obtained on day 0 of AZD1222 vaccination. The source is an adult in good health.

CDR3 sequence reads: CASHPSGQGALGYTF. The CDR3 nucleotides read TGTGCCAGCCACCCCTCGGGGCAGGGGGCTTTAGGCTACACCTTC. The chain couples TRBV6-5 to TRBJ1-2; 8 bases agree with TRBD1. This CDR3 comprises 15 residues. Looked up from germline, CDR1 is MNHEY and CDR2 is SVGAGI. V was pared by 8 bases and J by 8 bases, with 16 bases of the junction left unmatched.